The 18 T cell receptor beta chains below all came from one sample that was sequenced in a study of human T cells and chemical hapten exposure. Using its own MiXCR run on the RACE reads, TCRdb lists one record per CDR3 protein. The data show about 98,000 distinct CDR3 sequences, with 10% to 14% seen just once and about 3% held by the top ten. Sample time point: pre-sensitization, week 0. The treatment was: therapeutic diphenylcyclopropenone sensitization with weekly scalp DPC. The specimen comprised whole blood, sampled in connection with sensitization to the hapten diphenylcyclopropenone (DPC). These receptors were obtained from a woman aged 55 to 70 with alopecia areata. Some clones in this sample may be carry-over from other donors' samples.

The V call is TRBV20-1, the J call TRBJ1-5, with D uncertain. In germline, CDR1 is DFQATT, CDR2 SNEGSKA (reference sequence). V lost 1 base and J lost 6, with 7 bases in between. The CDR3 is 12 residues long. CDR3 residues: CSARGGVQPQHF. DNA of the CDR3: TGCAGTGCTAGAGGCGGGGTTCAGCCCCAGCATTTT.

There are many counts of this clonotype. This CDR3 reads CSVVNGEPTNSPLHF. The CDR3 nucleotides read TGCAGCGTTGTGAATGGGGAGCCGACGAATTCACCCCTCCACTTT. This chain connects TRBV29-1 to TRBJ1-6, with D unclear. There are 15 residues in the CDR3. CDR1 and CDR2 (germline): SQVTM, ANQGSEA. Trimming shortened V by 4 bases and J by 7 bases, and 17 bases separated the two germline ends.

This clonotype was observed at least ten times. This rearrangement joins TRBV30 to TRBJ2-2; 7 nucleotides align to TRBD2. Looked up from germline, CDR1 is GTSNPN and CDR2 is SVGIG (reference sequence). The trim removed 2 bases at V and 0 bases at J, leaving 3 bases unmatched. The CDR3 spans 15 residues. The CDR3 coding sequence is TGTGCCTGGAGTAGGCTAGCGGCGAACACCGGGGAGCTGTTTTTT. It specifies CAWSRLAANTGELFF.

The table lists this clonotype with a few counts. The chain recombines TRBV9 with TRBJ2-1; 16 positions match TRBD2. The CDR3 contains 16 residues. V lost 3 bases and J lost 4; bases outside the gene matches: 1. Per germline, CDR1 SGDLS and CDR2 YYNGEE. CDR3 in DNA: TGTGCCAGCAGCGCGGGACTAGCGGGGGGGTACAATGAGCAGTTCTTC. It translates to CASSAGLAGGYNEQFF.

This clonotype came up many times. The chain has TRBV5-6 and TRBJ1-2, with D unresolved. CDR1 is SGHDT and CDR2 is YYEEEE in the germline V gene. The germline V and J ends were trimmed by 4 bases and 8 bases, with 12 bases remaining between them. This CDR3 has 12 residues. The CDR3: CASSPLKRGYTF. In nucleotides, the CDR3 is TGTGCCAGCAGCCCTCTCAAGAGGGGCTACACCTTC.

This sequence joins TRBV7-3 and TRBJ2-3; no clear D gene. Trimming left V 6 bases short and J 5 bases short, with 15 bases between. This CDR3 region has 14 residues. Germline V CDR1 and CDR2: SGHTA, FQGTGA. In nucleotides, the CDR3 is TGTGCCAGCAGACCCGGCGGCGTTAGAGATACGCAGTATTTT. It encodes CASRPGGVRDTQYF.

This clonotype showed up many times. The V call is TRBV6-5, the J call TRBJ2-5; 7 nucleotides line up with TRBD1. Losses at the gene ends were 0 bases for V and 4 bases for J; bases not matched to a gene: 8. The germline gives CDR1 MNHEY, CDR2 SVGAGI. The CDR3 sequence is 16 residues long. The CDR3 spells CASSYSETGVGETQYF. The CDR3 DNA reads as TGTGCCAGCAGTTACTCGGAAACAGGGGTCGGAGAGACCCAGTACTTC.

CDR3 sequence: CASSSGTVSEYF. For the CDR3, the DNA is TGTGCCAGCAGCTCCGGGACAGTCTCGGAGTACTTC. V and J are TRBV12-3 or TRBV12-4 and TRBJ2-7; 7 nucleotides match TRBD1. The CDR3 is made up of 12 amino acids. V lost 6 bases and J lost 11; bases outside the gene matches: 10.

The chain recombines TRBV27 with TRBJ1-5; D call uncertain. Looked up from germline, CDR1 is MNHEY and CDR2 is SMNVEV (reference sequence). Between the trimmed V and J ends, which lost 2 bases and 1 base, there was a span of 9 bases. The CDR3 contains 15 residues. CDR3 nucleotides: TGTGCCAGCAGTTTAAGGCAAACAAGCAATCAGCCCCAGCATTTT. It yields the protein CASSLRQTSNQPQHF.

This clonotype was counted at least ten times. The rearrangement uses TRBV28 and TRBJ1-5; a weak D match, TRBD1 (5 bases). The V and J ends lost 1 base and 6 bases respectively, with 13 bases between them. Per the germline V gene, CDR1 is MDHEN and CDR2 is SYDVKM. The CDR3 totals 15 residues. The CDR3 DNA sequence: TGTGCCAGCAGTTTATCTGGGGGAACGGGTCAGCCCCAGCATTTT. The encoded protein is CASSLSGGTGQPQHF.

For this clonotype: A much larger clone sits a single nucleotide away, making a read error possible. This chain links TRBV7-9 with TRBJ1-6; the match to TRBD1 covers 8 bases. Germline CDR1 reads SEHNR; CDR2 reads FQNEAQ (reference sequence). CDR3 length: 13 residues. The CDR3 here is CVSSRDRGSPLHF. The CDR3, as DNA: TGTGTCAGCAGCCGCGACAGGGGTTCACCCCTCCACTTT.

The chain carries TRBV18 and TRBJ2-1; TRBD2 matches at 15 bases. With 3 bases clipped from V and 3 bases from J, the junction kept 18 bases outside the gene matches. CDR1 and CDR2 (germline): KGHSH, LQKENI. The CDR3 loop spans 22 amino acids. The CDR3 is CASSPDPHRTSGGALLYNEQFF. In DNA form, the CDR3 reads TGTGCCAGCTCACCCGATCCTCATCGGACTAGCGGGGGGGCCCTTCTCTACAATGAGCAGTTCTTC.

V and J are TRBV7-6 and TRBJ2-7, with TRBD1 as a possible D gene (6 bases). The germline V and J ends were trimmed by 1 base and 4 bases, with 8 bases remaining between them. Looked up from germline, CDR1 is SGHVS and CDR2 is FNYEAQ. The CDR3 extends over 13 amino acids. The DNA for the CDR3 is TGTGCCAGCAGCTTAGGGACAGAGTACGAGCAGTACTTC. It codes for CASSLGTEYEQYF.

The chain is built from TRBV12-3 or TRBV12-4 and TRBJ2-5; 9 bases fit TRBD2. The CDR3 loop spans 14 amino acids. J lost 3 bases, V lost 6 bases, and 5 bases had no gene match. The CDR3 region is CASSRLAVEETQYF. The CDR3 DNA reads as TGTGCCAGCAGCCGACTAGCGGTGGAAGAGACCCAGTACTTC.

This clonotype was recorded a few times. V and J are TRBV12-3 or TRBV12-4 and TRBJ2-1; D remains unclear. V lost 2 bases, J lost 2 bases, and 13 bases lay in between. The CDR3 totals 16 residues. The CDR3 DNA reads as TGTGCCAGCAGTTTATTGTCGGCCTTGACCTACAATGAGCAGTTCTTC. Amino acid sequence: CASSLLSALTYNEQFF.

The rearrangement links TRBV5-4 to TRBJ1-4; weak D call: TRBD1 (5 bases). Germline lookup yields CDR1 SGHNT and CDR2 YYREEE (reference sequence). This CDR3 contains 14 residues. Trimming cost V 3 bases and J 6 bases, with 12 bases left between them. The CDR3 protein is CASSSTEVYEKLFF. CDR3 DNA: TGTGCCAGCAGCTCGACAGAGGTCTATGAAAAACTGTTTTTT.

This clonotype occurred many times. This chain links TRBV20-1 with TRBJ2-3; no clear D. The V gene lost 0 bases and the J gene lost 5 bases, with 18 bases spanning the gap. The CDR3 extends over 16 amino acids. CDR1 is DFQATT, CDR2 SNEGSKA, per germline (reference sequence). Here the CDR3 reads CSARDRWLSLRDTQYF. The DNA for the CDR3 is TGCAGTGCTAGAGATCGGTGGCTGAGCTTGAGAGATACGCAGTATTTT.

This clonotype was seen repeatedly, ten times or more. V and J are TRBV7-6 and TRBJ2-5; maybe TRBD1 (7 bases). Trimming removed 2 bases at V and 4 bases at J, with 29 bases between. There are 20 residues in the CDR3. Germline CDR1 and CDR2: SGHVS and FNYEAQ. In DNA, the CDR3 is TGTGCCAGCAGCTTATCTTCAGGTTTTGAGTATTCAGGGGGAGGAGAGACCCAGTACTTC. It encodes CASSLSSGFEYSGGGETQYF.